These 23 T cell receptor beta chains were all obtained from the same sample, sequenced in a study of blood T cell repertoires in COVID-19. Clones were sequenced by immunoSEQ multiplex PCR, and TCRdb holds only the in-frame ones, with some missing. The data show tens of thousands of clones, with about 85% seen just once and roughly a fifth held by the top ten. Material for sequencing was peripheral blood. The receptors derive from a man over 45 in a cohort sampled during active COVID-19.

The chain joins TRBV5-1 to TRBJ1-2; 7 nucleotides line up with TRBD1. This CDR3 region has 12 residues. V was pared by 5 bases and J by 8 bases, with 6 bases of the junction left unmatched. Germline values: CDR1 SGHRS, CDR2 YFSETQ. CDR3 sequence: CASSSGTAGYTF. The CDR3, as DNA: TGCGCCAGCAGTTCAGGGACAGCCGGCTACACCTTC.

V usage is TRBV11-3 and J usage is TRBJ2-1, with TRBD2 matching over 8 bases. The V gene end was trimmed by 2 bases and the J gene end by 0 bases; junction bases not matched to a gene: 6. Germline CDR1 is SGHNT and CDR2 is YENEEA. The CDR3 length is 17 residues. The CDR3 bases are TGTGCCAGCAGCTTAACTAGCGGACCAAGCTCCTACAATGAGCAGTTCTTC. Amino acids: CASSLTSGPSSYNEQFF.

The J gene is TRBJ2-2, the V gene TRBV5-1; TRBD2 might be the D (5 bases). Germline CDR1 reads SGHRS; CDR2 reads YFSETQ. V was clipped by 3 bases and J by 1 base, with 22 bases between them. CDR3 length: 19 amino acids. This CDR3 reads CASSYYPEAVLLNTGELFF. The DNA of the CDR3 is TGCGCCAGCAGCTACTACCCGGAGGCAGTCCTTTTGAACACCGGGGAGCTGTTTTTT.

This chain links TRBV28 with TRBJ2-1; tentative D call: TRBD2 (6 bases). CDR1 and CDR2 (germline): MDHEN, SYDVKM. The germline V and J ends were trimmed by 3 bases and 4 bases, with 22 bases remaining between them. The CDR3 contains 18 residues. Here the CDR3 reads CASSFQWGGLGGYNEQFF. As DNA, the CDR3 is TGTGCCAGCAGTTTTCAGTGGGGAGGTCTTGGCGGGTACAATGAGCAGTTCTTC.

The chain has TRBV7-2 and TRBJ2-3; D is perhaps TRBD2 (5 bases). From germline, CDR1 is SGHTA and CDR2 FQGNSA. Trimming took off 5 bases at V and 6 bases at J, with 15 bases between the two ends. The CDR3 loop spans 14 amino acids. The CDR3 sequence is CASSLWGEEDTQYF. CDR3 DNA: TGTGCCAGCAGCCTCTGGGGAGAGGAGGATACGCAGTATTTT.

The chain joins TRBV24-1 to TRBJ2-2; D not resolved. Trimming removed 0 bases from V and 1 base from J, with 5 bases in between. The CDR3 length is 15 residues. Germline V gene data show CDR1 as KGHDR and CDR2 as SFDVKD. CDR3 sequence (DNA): TGTGCCACCAGTGATTTGGACTTGAACACCGGGGAGCTGTTTTTT. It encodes CATSDLDLNTGELFF.

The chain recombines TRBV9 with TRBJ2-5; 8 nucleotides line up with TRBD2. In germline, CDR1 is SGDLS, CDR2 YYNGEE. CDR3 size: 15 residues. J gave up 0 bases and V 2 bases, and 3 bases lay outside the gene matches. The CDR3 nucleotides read TGTGCCAGCAGCGTCGGCGGGAGGTACCAAGAGACCCAGTACTTC. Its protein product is CASSVGGRYQETQYF.

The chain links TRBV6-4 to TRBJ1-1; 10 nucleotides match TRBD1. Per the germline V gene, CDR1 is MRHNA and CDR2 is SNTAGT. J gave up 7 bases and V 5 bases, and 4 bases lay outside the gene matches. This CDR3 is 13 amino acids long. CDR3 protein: CASSLGQGFEAFF. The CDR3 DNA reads TGTGCCAGCAGTTTGGGACAGGGGTTTGAAGCTTTCTTT.

The CDR3 loop reads CASSLGLAGGTDTQYF. DNA for the CDR3: TGTGCCAGCAGCCTGGGACTAGCGGGGGGCACAGATACGCAGTATTTT. This chain joins TRBV7-2 and TRBJ2-3, with 14 bases fitting TRBD2. The CDR3 runs 16 residues. Germline CDR1 is SGHTA and CDR2 is FQGNSA. J lost 1 base, V lost 5 bases, and 2 bases had no gene match.

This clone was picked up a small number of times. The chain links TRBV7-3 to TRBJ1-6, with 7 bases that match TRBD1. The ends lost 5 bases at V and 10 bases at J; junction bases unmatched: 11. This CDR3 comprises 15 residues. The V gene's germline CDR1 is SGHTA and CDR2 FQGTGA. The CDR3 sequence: CASSPHGSGGSPLHF. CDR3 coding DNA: TGTGCCAGCAGCCCCCACGGGTCAGGGGGATCACCCCTCCACTTT.

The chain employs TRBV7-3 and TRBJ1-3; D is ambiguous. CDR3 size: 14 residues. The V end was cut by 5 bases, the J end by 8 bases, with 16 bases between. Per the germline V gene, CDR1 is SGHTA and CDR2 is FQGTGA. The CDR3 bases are TGTGCCAGCAGCCCCACTTCCCGGTCCGACACCATATATTTT. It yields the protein CASSPTSRSDTIYF.

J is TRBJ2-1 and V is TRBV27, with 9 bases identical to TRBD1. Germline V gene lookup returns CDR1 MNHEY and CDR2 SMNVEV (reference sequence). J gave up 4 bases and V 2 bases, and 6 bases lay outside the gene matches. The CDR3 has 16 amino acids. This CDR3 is CASSLGQGQGYNEQFF. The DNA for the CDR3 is TGTGCCAGCAGTTTAGGACAGGGGCAGGGATACAATGAGCAGTTCTTC.

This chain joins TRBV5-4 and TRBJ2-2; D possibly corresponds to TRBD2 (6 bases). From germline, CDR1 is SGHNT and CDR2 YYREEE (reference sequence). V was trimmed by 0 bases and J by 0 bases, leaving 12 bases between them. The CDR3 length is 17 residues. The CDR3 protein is CASSLGAGRANTGELFF. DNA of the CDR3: TGTGCCAGCAGCTTGGGGGCGGGGCGGGCGAACACCGGGGAGCTGTTTTTT.

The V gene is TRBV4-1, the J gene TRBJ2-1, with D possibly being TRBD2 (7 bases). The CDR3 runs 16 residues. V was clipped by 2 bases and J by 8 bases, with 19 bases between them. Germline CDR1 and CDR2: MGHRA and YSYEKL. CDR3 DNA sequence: TGCGCCAGCAGCCAATGGGGGGGCGGCCCCCTCGATGAGCAGTTCTTC. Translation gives CASSQWGGGPLDEQFF.

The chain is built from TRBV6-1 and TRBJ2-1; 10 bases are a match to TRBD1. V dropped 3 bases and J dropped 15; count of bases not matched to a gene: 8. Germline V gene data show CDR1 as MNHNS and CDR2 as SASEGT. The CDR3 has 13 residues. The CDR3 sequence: CASSDVPGDRGFF. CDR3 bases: TGTGCCAGCAGTGACGTACCCGGGGACAGGGGGTTCTTC.

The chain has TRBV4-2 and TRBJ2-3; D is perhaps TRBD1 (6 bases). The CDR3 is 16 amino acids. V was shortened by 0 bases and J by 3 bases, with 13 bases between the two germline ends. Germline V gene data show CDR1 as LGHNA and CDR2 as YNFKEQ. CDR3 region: CASSQDQARGTDTQYF. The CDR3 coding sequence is TGTGCCAGCAGCCAAGATCAAGCGAGGGGGACAGATACGCAGTATTTT.

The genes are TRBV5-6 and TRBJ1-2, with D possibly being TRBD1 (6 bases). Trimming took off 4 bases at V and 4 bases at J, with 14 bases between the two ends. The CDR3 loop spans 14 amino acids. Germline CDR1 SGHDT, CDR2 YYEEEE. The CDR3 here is CASSLGTGPYGYTF. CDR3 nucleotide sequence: TGTGCCAGCAGCCTTGGCACAGGGCCCTATGGCTACACCTTC.

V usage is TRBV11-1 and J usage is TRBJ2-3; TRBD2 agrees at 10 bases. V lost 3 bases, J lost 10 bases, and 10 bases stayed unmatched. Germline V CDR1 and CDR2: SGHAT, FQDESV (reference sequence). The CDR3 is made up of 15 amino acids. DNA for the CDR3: TGTGCCAGCAGCTTGTGGACTAGCGGAACCCTGGCGCAGTATTTT. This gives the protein CASSLWTSGTLAQYF.

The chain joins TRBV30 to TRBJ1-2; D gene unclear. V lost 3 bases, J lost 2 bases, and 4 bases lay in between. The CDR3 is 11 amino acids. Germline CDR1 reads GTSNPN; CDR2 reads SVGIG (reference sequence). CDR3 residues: CAWRANYGYTF. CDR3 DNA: TGTGCCTGGAGAGCGAACTATGGCTACACCTTC.

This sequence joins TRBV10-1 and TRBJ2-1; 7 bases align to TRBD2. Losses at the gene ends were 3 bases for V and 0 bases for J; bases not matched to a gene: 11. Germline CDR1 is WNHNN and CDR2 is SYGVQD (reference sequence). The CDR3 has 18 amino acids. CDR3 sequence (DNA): TGCGCCAGCAGTGACTACTACGGACTAGTAGGCTCCTACAATGAGCAGTTCTTC. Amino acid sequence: CASSDYYGLVGSYNEQFF.

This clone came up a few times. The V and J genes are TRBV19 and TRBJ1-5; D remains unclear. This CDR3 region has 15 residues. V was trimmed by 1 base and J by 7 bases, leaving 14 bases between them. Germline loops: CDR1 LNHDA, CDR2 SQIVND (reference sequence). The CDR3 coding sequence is TGTGCCAGTAGTATAGGGCATGACTTGAGGCAGCCCCAGCATTTT. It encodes CASSIGHDLRQPQHF.

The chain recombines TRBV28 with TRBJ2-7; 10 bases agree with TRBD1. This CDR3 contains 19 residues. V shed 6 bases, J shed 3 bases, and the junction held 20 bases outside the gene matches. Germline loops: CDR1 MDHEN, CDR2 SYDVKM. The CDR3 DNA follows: TGTGCCAGCAGCCTAATGGGACAGGGGTTTCGAGGGGGTAACTACGAGCAGTACTTC. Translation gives CASSLMGQGFRGGNYEQYF.

CDR3 sequence: CSVDGLDLGNEQFF. The CDR3 DNA is TGCAGCGTTGATGGACTAGACCTTGGGAATGAGCAGTTCTTC. The rearrangement links TRBV29-1 to TRBJ2-1; TRBD2 aligns across 7 bases. V was clipped by 3 bases and J by 7 bases; unmatched bases: 9. This CDR3 has 14 residues. Germline CDR1 is SQVTM and CDR2 is ANQGSEA.